This T cell receptor (beta chain) was found in a study of cytomegalovirus exposure and HLA in healthy donors. The study's findings and limits: Solely CMV serostatus was available to characterize immune exposure. Rare TCR sequences dominated, though some public TCRs recurred in many donors. On later analysis, the bulk of CMV-associated TCR beta chains appeared to be HLA-restricted.

With regard to this clone: Its antigen is still unknown.

With 6 bases clipped from V and 3 bases from J, the junction kept 4 bases outside the gene matches. The CDR3 is 13 amino acids. The germline gives CDR1 SGHVT, CDR2 SQSDAQ. The PCR made use of 60 Vbeta and 13 Jbeta primers. Generated by immunoSEQ multiplex PCR, the TCRdb table keeps only in-frame clones and is missing some. The profile shows about 78,000 clones, around 70% of them singletons. The sequencing sample was made of PBMCs. The receptor was isolated from a middle-aged woman in good health and CMV-seropositive. The chain carries TRBV7-4 and TRBJ2-7; 8 nucleotides line up with TRBD2. CDR3 sequence: CASSKGTSYEQYF. The CDR3 DNA reads as TGTGCCAGCAGTAAAGGGACTAGCTACGAGCAGTACTTC.